What follows are 13 T cell receptor beta chains derived from one specimen sequenced in a study of T cell repertoires in cytomegalovirus infection. TCRdb ran MiXCR on the reads and lists one entry per CDR3 protein. The table lists some 250,000 distinct CDR3 sequences, approximately 9.2% of them singletons. The specimen was PBMCs. Receptor source: a human donor in good health (CMV status not recorded). Some clones in this sample may be carry-over from other donors' samples.

In its sample, this clonotype was seen many times. The V call is TRBV7-2, the J call TRBJ1-1, with TRBD1 identical over 7 bases. V trimming: 5 bases; J trimming: 7 bases; junction bases outside the gene matches: 10. CDR3 length: 14 amino acids. In germline, CDR1 is SGHTA, CDR2 FQGNSA. The CDR3 protein is CASSKGRGVIEAFF. In DNA form, the CDR3 reads TGTGCCAGCAGCAAAGGCAGGGGGGTCATTGAAGCTTTCTTT.

Many counts were recorded for this clonotype. This chain links TRBV7-9 with TRBJ2-3; 7 bases agree with TRBD2. Germline V CDR1 and CDR2: SEHNR, FQNEAQ (reference sequence). V lost 7 bases to trimming and J lost 0 bases; unmatched junction nucleotides: 16. The CDR3 sequence is 18 residues long. This CDR3 is CASTTRAGVIISTDTQYF. CDR3 DNA sequence: TGTGCCAGCACCACGAGGGCGGGAGTTATTATAAGCACAGATACGCAGTATTTT.

Ten or more counts support this clonotype. The V and J genes are TRBV18 and TRBJ1-1; D ambiguous. Germline V CDR1 and CDR2: KGHSH, LQKENI. The CDR3 is 13 residues long. The V end lost 6 bases, the J end lost 1 base, and 9 bases lay between the germline ends. The CDR3: CASSRAPNTEAFF. DNA of the CDR3: TGTGCCAGCTCTCGGGCCCCGAACACTGAAGCTTTCTTT.

This clonotype was detected ten times or more. This sequence joins TRBV7-2 and TRBJ1-5; D is unresolved. Trimming cost V 3 bases and J 10 bases, with 13 bases left between them. CDR1 is SGHTA, CDR2 FQGNSA, per germline. The CDR3 extends over 13 amino acids. CDR3 residues: CASSFGQELPQHF. The CDR3 DNA is TGTGCCAGCAGCTTTGGGCAGGAGCTCCCCCAGCATTTT.

This clonotype was seen at least ten times. The V gene is TRBV7-2, the J gene TRBJ1-6; D is perhaps TRBD1 (5 bases). Deletions cut 1 base from V and 14 bases from J, with 12 bases between. Per the germline V gene, CDR1 is SGHTA and CDR2 is FQGNSA. The CDR3 length is 13 residues. Here the CDR3 reads CASSLGGQPSLHF. CDR3 DNA: TGTGCCAGCAGCTTAGGGGGCCAGCCGTCCCTCCACTTT.

This clonotype showed up just a few times. The genes are TRBV19 and TRBJ2-1; D perhaps matches TRBD1 (6 bases). The CDR3 runs 16 residues. The V gene lost 9 bases and the J gene lost 4 bases, with 22 bases spanning the gap. Germline-derived CDR1 and CDR2 are LNHDA and SQIVND (reference sequence). In DNA, the CDR3 is TGTGCCAGCGCGAATGGTCCAGGGGAATTATACAATGAGCAGTTCTTC. Protein product: CASANGPGELYNEQFF.

In this sample, this clonotype turned up many times. The chain carries TRBV27 and TRBJ1-2; D gene unclear. V shed 2 bases and J shed 5 bases, with 18 bases lying between them. The germline V gene has CDR1 MNHEY and CDR2 SMNVEV (reference sequence). The CDR3 totals 16 residues. CDR3 in DNA: TGTGCCAGCAGTTTACGATCGCAGGTCCGGGGTTATGGCTACACCTTC. Translation: CASSLRSQVRGYGYTF.

There are many counts of this clonotype. The rearrangement joins TRBV7-3 to TRBJ2-2; maybe TRBD2 (6 bases). This CDR3 contains 14 residues. Germline V gene data show CDR1 as SGHTA and CDR2 as FQGTGA. Trimming cost V 6 bases and J 3 bases, with 11 bases left between them. CDR3 in DNA: TGTGCCAGCAGGAAGGAGGGCGACACCGGGGAGCTGTTTTTT. It encodes CASRKEGDTGELFF. Combining the CDR3 with reference TRBV7-3 and TRBJ2-2 gives the whole variable domain GAGVSQTPSNKVTEKGKYVELRCDPISGHTALYWYRQSLGQGPEFLIYFQGTGAADDSGLPNDRFFAVRPEGSVSTLKIQRTERGDSAVYLCASRKEGDTGELFFGEGSRLTVL.

There are many counts of this clonotype. This chain uses TRBV2 with TRBJ2-3; 7 nucleotides align to TRBD1. With V trimmed by 2 bases and J by 2 bases, 10 bases remained unmatched. The CDR3 has 17 residues. Germline CDR1 is SNHLY and CDR2 is FYNNEI. The CDR3 bases are TGTGCCAGCAGTGAACCTCAACAGGGGCCTCCCACAGATACGCAGTATTTT. Translation: CASSEPQQGPPTDTQYF.

This clonotype was counted at least ten times. V usage is TRBV7-6 and J usage is TRBJ1-6; D not resolved. V gave up 5 bases and J gave up 5 bases, with 10 bases separating them. CDR1 is SGHVS and CDR2 is FNYEAQ in the germline V gene. CDR3 length equals 14 residues. The CDR3 reads CASSPAGDNSPLHF. Written as DNA, the CDR3 is TGTGCCAGCAGCCCGGCTGGAGATAATTCACCCCTCCACTTT.

This clonotype has more than one count but fewer than ten. The chain joins TRBV28 to TRBJ2-3; no firm D call. This CDR3 is built from 11 residues. The germline gives CDR1 MDHEN, CDR2 SYDVKM. The V end was cut by 4 bases, the J end by 7 bases, with 6 bases between. The CDR3 region is CASSYINTQYF. In DNA form, the CDR3 reads TGTGCCAGCAGTTACATTAATACGCAGTATTTT. The full variable domain, in which reference TRBV28 and TRBJ2-3 provide the parts outside the CDR3, is DVKVTQSSRYLVKRTGEKVFLECVQDMDHENMFWYRQDPGLGLRLIYFSYDVKMKEKGDIPEGYSVSREKKERFSLILESASTNQTSMYLCASSYINTQYFGPGTRLTVL.

The rearrangement uses TRBV12-3 or TRBV12-4 and TRBJ2-7, with 8 bases matching TRBD2. The junction had 12 bases not matched to a gene; V was cut back by 5 bases and J by 0 bases. There are 17 residues in the CDR3. CDR3 residues: CASSRAGGSLPSYEQYF. For the CDR3, the DNA is TGTGCCAGCAGTCGCGCGGGGGGCTCGCTGCCCTCCTACGAGCAGTACTTC.

This clonotype was detected many times. This rearrangement joins TRBV12-3 or TRBV12-4 to TRBJ2-7, with D maybe TRBD1 (5 bases). This CDR3 region has 14 residues. The germline V and J ends were trimmed by 2 bases and 7 bases, with 15 bases remaining between them. CDR3 sequence reads: CASSLQGYVREQYF. In DNA, the CDR3 is TGTGCCAGCAGTTTACAGGGCTATGTACGGGAGCAGTACTTC.